These 28 T cell receptor beta chains share one sample of origin, sequenced in a study of T-cell memory formation after mild COVID-19. TCRdb re-derived calls from the 5' RACE reads in MiXCR, one entry per CDR3 protein. Of about 440,000 distinct CDR3 sequences in the sample, 20% were seen once. Sequenced: PBMCs or a T cell subset sorted from them (not recorded which). The origin of the receptors is an adult woman who had mild COVID-19 (a few samples of this study predate the infection). Cell type and time point are not known.

The chain has TRBV5-4 and TRBJ1-1; the D is unclear. The CDR3 length is 12 residues. V shed 5 bases and J shed 3 bases, with 8 bases lying between them. Germline assignment: CDR1 SGHNT and CDR2 YYREEE (reference sequence). The CDR3 loop is CASRGVYTEAFF. The DNA of the CDR3 is TGTGCCAGCAGGGGAGTGTACACTGAAGCTTTCTTT.

This chain uses TRBV7-3 with TRBJ2-1, with D uncertain. Trimming pared 5 bases from V and 4 bases from J, leaving 12 bases between. The CDR3 is 14 residues long. The germline V gene encodes CDR1 SGHTA and CDR2 FQGTGA. The DNA for the CDR3 is TGTGCCAGCAGCCCCCAGCCGATATACAATGAGCAGTTCTTC. It codes for CASSPQPIYNEQFF.

This chain joins TRBV9 and TRBJ2-1; 7 bases match TRBD2. The CDR3 extends over 16 amino acids. V lost 4 bases, J lost 7 bases, and 14 bases stayed unmatched. The germline gives CDR1 SGDLS, CDR2 YYNGEE. CDR3 nucleotide sequence: TGTGCCAGCAGCTCCAGCGGGACCTCACACGATAATGAGCAGTTCTTC. Its translation: CASSSSGTSHDNEQFF.

The chain employs TRBV5-1 and TRBJ2-5, with TRBD1 identical over 12 bases. With V trimmed by 6 bases and J by 2 bases, 20 bases remained unmatched. The CDR3 loop spans 20 amino acids. Germline CDR1 is SGHRS and CDR2 is YFSETQ. The CDR3 coding sequence is TGCGCCAGCACCTGGACGTTGGGGGGACAGGGGGCCACGGCGCAAGAGACCCAGTACTTC. Translating it yields CASTWTLGGQGATAQETQYF.

The sample holds many counts of this clonotype. The rearrangement links TRBV7-3 to TRBJ2-4; 7 positions agree with TRBD1. Germline trimming cut 5 bases from V and 2 bases from J; bases unmatched to any gene: 9. The CDR3 is 16 amino acids. Germline V CDR1 and CDR2: SGHTA, FQGTGA. In nucleotides, the CDR3 is TGTGCCAGCAGCGCACAGGGGATGGGGACCAAAAACATTCAGTACTTC. It codes for CASSAQGMGTKNIQYF. Full variable domain (rest looked up from reference TRBV7-3 and TRBJ2-4): GAGVSQTPSNKVTEKGKYVELRCDPISGHTALYWYRQSLGQGPEFLIYFQGTGAADDSGLPNDRFFAVRPEGSVSTLKIQRTERGDSAVYLCASSAQGMGTKNIQYFGAGTRLSVL.

This clonotype was recorded a few times. The rearrangement uses TRBV7-7 and TRBJ2-7, with TRBD1 as a possible D gene (6 bases). Per germline, CDR1 SSHAT and CDR2 FNYEAQ (reference sequence). V gave up 1 base and J gave up 5 bases, with 12 bases separating them. The CDR3 is 14 amino acids. CDR3: CASSLGQDAHEQYF. DNA of the CDR3: TGTGCCAGCAGCTTAGGACAGGATGCCCACGAGCAGTACTTC.

This clonotype was observed a handful of times. This CDR3 reads CATSDGGDEQFF. In DNA, the CDR3 is TGTGCCACCAGTGATGGGGGAGATGAGCAGTTCTTC. This chain links TRBV24-1 with TRBJ2-1; D may be TRBD1 or TRBD2 (5 bases each). Deletions cut 3 bases from V and 8 bases from J, with 7 bases between. The CDR3 loop spans 12 amino acids. Germline V gene sequence: CDR1 KGHDR, CDR2 SFDVKD.

The sample holds a few counts of this clonotype. The chain carries TRBV5-1 and TRBJ2-3; TRBD2 aligns across 14 bases. V lost 0 bases, J lost 4 bases, and 4 bases stayed unmatched. Germline CDR1 SGHRS, CDR2 YFSETQ. This CDR3 spans 17 amino acids. The DNA of the CDR3 is TGCGCCAGCAGCTTGGCCGTGACTAGCGGGAGGGCAGATACGCAGTATTTT. Translated: CASSLAVTSGRADTQYF.

This clonotype was seen a few times. The gene calls are TRBV5-1 and TRBJ1-1; D is unresolved. V lost 2 bases, J lost 1 base, and 12 bases lay in between. The CDR3 has 15 residues. Germline lookup yields CDR1 SGHRS and CDR2 YFSETQ. The CDR3 protein is CASSFPGRTNTEAFF. The CDR3 DNA sequence: TGCGCCAGCAGCTTCCCTGGACGGACGAACACTGAAGCTTTCTTT.

The chain recombines TRBV7-3 with TRBJ1-6; weak D call: TRBD1 (5 bases). There are 13 residues in the CDR3. From germline, CDR1 is SGHTA and CDR2 FQGTGA. V shed 4 bases and J shed 7 bases, with 8 bases lying between them. For the CDR3, the DNA is TGTGCCAGCAGCTCAAGACAGAATTCACCCCTCCACTTT. Translation: CASSSRQNSPLHF.

V is TRBV10-3 and J is TRBJ1-6, with D uncertain. The CDR3 is 14 residues long. Trimming took 3 bases from V and 10 from J, leaving 13 bases between them. Germline V gene lookup returns CDR1 ENHRY and CDR2 SYGVKD. The CDR3 spells CAISDQDLRSPLHF. The CDR3 DNA reads as TGTGCCATCAGTGATCAGGATTTGAGATCACCCCTCCACTTT.

This clonotype was seen once. The chain is built from TRBV19 and TRBJ1-5; D is unclear. This CDR3 spans 17 amino acids. CDR1 LNHDA and CDR2 SQIVND come from the germline V gene (reference sequence). Trimming removed 1 base at V and 0 bases at J, with 13 bases between. The CDR3 loop is CASSIGARINSNQPQHF. CDR3 DNA: TGTGCCAGTAGTATAGGGGCCAGAATTAATAGCAATCAGCCCCAGCATTTT. Supplemented by reference TRBV19 and TRBJ1-5, the full variable domain reads DGGITQSPKYLFRKEGQNVTLSCEQNLNHDAMYWYRQDPGQGLRLIYYSQIVNDFQKGDIAEGYSVSREKKESFPLTVTSAQKNPTAFYLCASSIGARINSNQPQHFGDGTRLSIL.

In this sample, this clonotype turned up a few times. V is TRBV29-1 and J is TRBJ1-1; D not resolved. The CDR3 length is 10 residues. Trimming removed 5 bases from V and 1 base from J, with 2 bases in between. Germline values: CDR1 SQVTM, CDR2 ANQGSEA. The CDR3 region is CSVTNTEAFF. For the CDR3, the DNA is TGCAGCGTTACGAACACTGAAGCTTTCTTT.

The J gene is TRBJ1-3, the V gene TRBV7-2, with 8 bases that match TRBD1. The CDR3 runs to 14 residues. The trim removed 3 bases at V and 5 bases at J, leaving 3 bases unmatched. Germline CDR1 reads SGHTA; CDR2 reads FQGNSA. The CDR3 bases are TGTGCCAGCAGCTTCGACAGGGGTAGAAACACCATATATTTT. Residues: CASSFDRGRNTIYF.

This clonotype was seen more than once but under ten times. This sequence joins TRBV5-1 and TRBJ1-2, with TRBD1 identical over 10 bases. Unmatched junction bases numbered 11, after V lost 4 bases and J lost 8 bases. Germline V lookup: CDR1 SGHRS, CDR2 YFSETQ. The CDR3 is made up of 15 amino acids. The CDR3 spells CASSPGQGWPEGYTF. The CDR3 nucleotides read TGCGCCAGCAGCCCGGGACAGGGGTGGCCTGAAGGCTACACCTTC. Together with reference TRBV5-1 and TRBJ1-2, the CDR3 gives the full variable domain: KAGVTQTPRYLIKTRGQQVTLSCSPISGHRSVSWYQQTPGQGLQFLFEYFSETQRNKGNFPGRFSGRQFSNSRSEMNVSTLELGDSALYLCASSPGQGWPEGYTFGSGTRLTVV.

There are many counts of this clonotype. The chain joins TRBV12-3 or TRBV12-4 to TRBJ2-1; TRBD2 might be the D (6 bases). Trimming stripped 5 bases from V and 0 bases from J, with 14 bases between. The CDR3 has 16 residues. CDR3 amino acids: CASSNMRDSSYNEQFF. The CDR3 DNA follows: TGTGCCAGCAGTAACATGCGGGATAGCTCCTACAATGAGCAGTTCTTC.

The rearrangement uses TRBV7-9 and TRBJ2-3; D not resolved. CDR1 and CDR2 (germline): SEHNR, FQNEAQ (reference sequence). Trimming pared 2 bases from V and 6 bases from J, leaving 9 bases between. The CDR3 totals 13 residues. The CDR3 here is CASSLSRADTQYF. The CDR3 DNA is TGTGCCAGCAGCTTAAGTCGGGCTGATACGCAGTATTTT. Filled out from reference TRBV7-9 and TRBJ2-3, the complete variable domain reads DTGVSQNPRHKITKRGQNVTFRCDPISEHNRLYWYRQTLGQGPEFLTYFQNEAQLEKSRLLSDRFSAERPKGSFSTLEIQRTEQGDSAMYLCASSLSRADTQYFGPGTRLTVL.

This clonotype came up a few times. The chain links TRBV9 to TRBJ2-5, with D possibly being TRBD1 (6 bases). The germline gives CDR1 SGDLS, CDR2 YYNGEE. The CDR3 totals 15 residues. The ends were cut back, 4 bases at V and 5 bases at J, with 18 bases in the middle. The CDR3 sequence: CASSPGVGRIETQYF. CDR3 DNA: TGTGCCAGCAGCCCAGGGGTTGGCAGGATCGAGACCCAGTACTTC.

The rearrangement links TRBV6-1 to TRBJ1-1; 11 bases are shared with TRBD1. Germline V CDR1 and CDR2: MNHNS, SASEGT. The length of the CDR3 is 17 residues. V lost 6 bases to trimming and J lost 3 bases; unmatched junction nucleotides: 12. CDR3 amino acids: CASSPWDRGYRDTEAFF. Written as DNA, the CDR3 is TGTGCCAGCAGCCCCTGGGACAGGGGGTATCGGGACACTGAAGCTTTCTTT.

This clonotype occurred a few times. The chain employs TRBV12-3 or TRBV12-4 and TRBJ1-5; possible D gene TRBD1, 6 bases. The CDR3 extends over 14 amino acids. V was trimmed by 6 bases and J by 1 base, leaving 10 bases between them. The CDR3 bases are TGTGCCAGCAGCGCTGACAGGAGCAATCAGCCCCAGCATTTT. This translates into CASSADRSNQPQHF.

This rearrangement joins TRBV5-1 to TRBJ1-2; D is ambiguous. The ends were cut back, 0 bases at V and 7 bases at J, with 13 bases in the middle. This CDR3 contains 14 residues. CDR1 and CDR2 from the germline V gene are SGHRS and YFSETQ. The CDR3: CASSLGRSLGGYTF. CDR3 nucleotide sequence: TGCGCCAGCAGCTTGGGGAGGTCCCTCGGTGGCTACACCTTC.

The gene calls are TRBV7-8 and TRBJ2-3; D not certain. CDR1 and CDR2 from the germline V gene are SGHVS and FQNEAQ. This CDR3 contains 14 residues. Trimming left V 1 base short and J 2 bases short, with 7 bases between. The CDR3 is CASSLEVITDTQYF. DNA for the CDR3: TGTGCCAGCAGCTTAGAGGTCATCACAGATACGCAGTATTTT.

This rearrangement joins TRBV4-1 to TRBJ2-7; no clear D. Trimming shortened V by 0 bases and J by 2 bases, and 11 bases separated the two germline ends. Germline CDR1 and CDR2: MGHRA and YSYEKL. CDR3 size: 15 residues. The chain's CDR3 is CASSQDPPLTYEQYF. In DNA form, the CDR3 reads TGCGCCAGCAGCCAAGATCCGCCCCTCACCTACGAGCAGTACTTC.

V and J are TRBV6-1 and TRBJ2-1; no clear D gene. The CDR3 consists of 14 residues. Trimming stripped 2 bases from V and 6 bases from J, with 11 bases between. Germline V gene lookup returns CDR1 MNHNS and CDR2 SASEGT. The CDR3 loop is CASSESGRFNEQFF. The CDR3 DNA sequence: TGTGCCAGCAGTGAATCTGGCCGGTTCAATGAGCAGTTCTTC.

The gene calls are TRBV7-3 and TRBJ2-3; perhaps TRBD2 as D (5 bases). Trimming cost V 3 bases and J 0 bases, with 10 bases left between them. Germline V gives CDR1 SGHTA, CDR2 FQGTGA. CDR3 length: 15 amino acids. CDR3 residues: CASSLGERSTDTQYF. CDR3 DNA sequence: TGTGCCAGCAGCTTGGGTGAGCGGAGCACAGATACGCAGTATTTT. The whole variable domain, remainder taken from reference TRBV7-3 and TRBJ2-3, is GAGVSQTPSNKVTEKGKYVELRCDPISGHTALYWYRQSLGQGPEFLIYFQGTGAADDSGLPNDRFFAVRPEGSVSTLKIQRTERGDSAVYLCASSLGERSTDTQYFGPGTRLTVL.

This chain links TRBV29-1 with TRBJ1-2, with 10 bases aligning to TRBD1. Germline V gene lookup returns CDR1 SQVTM and CDR2 ANQGSEA. V was clipped by 0 bases and J by 7 bases; unmatched bases: 8. The CDR3 length is 15 residues. The CDR3 here is CSVEESDRGASGYTF. The DNA for the CDR3 is TGCAGCGTTGAAGAATCGGACAGGGGGGCATCTGGCTACACCTTC.

The chain uses TRBV9 and TRBJ2-3, with TRBD2 matching 11 bases. Unmatched junction bases numbered 13, after V lost 3 bases and J lost 1 base. Germline V gives CDR1 SGDLS, CDR2 YYNGEE. This CDR3 contains 19 residues. The CDR3 DNA reads as TGTGCCAGCAGCGCACCTCGAATTAGGACTAGCGGGCGCACAGATACGCAGTATTTT. Its translation: CASSAPRIRTSGRTDTQYF. Full variable domain (rest looked up from reference TRBV9 and TRBJ2-3): DSGVTQTPKHLITATGQRVTLRCSPRSGDLSVYWYQQSLDQGLQFLIQYYNGEERAKGNILERFSAQQFPDLHSELNLSSLELGDSALYFCASSAPRIRTSGRTDTQYFGPGTRLTVL.

The rearrangement joins TRBV12-3 or TRBV12-4 to TRBJ2-7, with D perhaps matching TRBD1 (6 bases). Trimming removed 6 bases at V and 7 bases at J, with 13 bases between. The CDR3 covers 12 residues. CDR3 DNA sequence: TGTGCCAGCAGGGGACACTCGGGGGAGCAGTACTTC. Translated: CASRGHSGEQYF.